These 22 T cell receptor beta chains were all obtained from the same sample, sequenced in a study of shared clonotypes between healthy human individuals. The repertoire was sequenced with immunoSEQ multiplex PCR; TCRdb's copy has only in-frame clones and lacks some. The data show some 320,000 clones, around 86% seen once. Material for sequencing was memory CD8+ T cells sorted from blood. Regarding subset: CD45RO+ cells pooled with CCR7-negative TemRA cells. The receptors were sampled from a man younger than 35 in good health.

This chain connects TRBV27 to TRBJ2-7; D is unclear. Germline V lookup: CDR1 MNHEY, CDR2 SMNVEV (reference sequence). The CDR3 runs 11 residues. Here the CDR3 DNA reads TGTGCGGTTGGGGTAAGCTACGAGCAGTACTTC. Amino acids: CAVGVSYEQYF.

The chain links TRBV28 to TRBJ1-2; possible D gene TRBD1, 5 bases. The V end lost 5 bases, the J end lost 0 bases, and 13 bases lay between the germline ends. This CDR3 contains 15 residues. Germline V gene sequence: CDR1 MDHEN, CDR2 SYDVKM. In nucleotides, the CDR3 is TGTGCCAGCAGTCCCTCCGGGACCGCTAACTATGGCTACACCTTC. It translates to CASSPSGTANYGYTF.

This sequence joins TRBV27 and TRBJ2-3, with D hard to call. Germline V gene data show CDR1 as MNHEY and CDR2 as SMNVEV (reference sequence). The V gene lost 2 bases and the J gene lost 1 base, with 10 bases spanning the gap. This CDR3 spans 15 amino acids. This chain's CDR3 is CASSLKVDGTDTQYF. The CDR3 nucleotides read TGTGCCAGCAGTTTAAAAGTGGATGGCACAGATACGCAGTATTTT.

The chain uses TRBV11-2 and TRBJ2-7; no definite D call. The CDR3 sequence is 11 residues long. V shed 4 bases and J shed 8 bases, with 9 bases lying between them. Germline-derived CDR1 and CDR2 are SGHAT and FQNNGV. CDR3 protein: CASSSSPQQYF. DNA of the CDR3: TGTGCCAGCAGCTCGAGTCCCCAGCAGTACTTC.

This clone showed up just once. The rearrangement links TRBV28 to TRBJ1-5; D ambiguous. Germline V gives CDR1 MDHEN, CDR2 SYDVKM. The CDR3 loop spans 16 amino acids. The germline V and J ends were trimmed by 5 bases and 1 base, with 15 bases remaining between them. CDR3 sequence (DNA): TGTGCCAGCAGTCAATTTGGTTGGCGGAGCAATCAGCCCCAGCATTTT. Its translation is CASSQFGWRSNQPQHF.

The chain employs TRBV5-4 and TRBJ2-7, with D perhaps matching TRBD2 (5 bases). CDR1 is SGHNT, CDR2 YYREEE, per germline (reference sequence). Trimming cost V 3 bases and J 0 bases, with 13 bases left between them. This CDR3 has 15 residues. This CDR3 is CASSSDLGSSYEQYF. The CDR3 nucleotides are TGTGCCAGCAGCTCCGACCTAGGGAGCTCCTACGAGCAGTACTTC.

The J gene is TRBJ1-3, the V gene TRBV10-2, with no clear D. CDR3 size: 14 residues. Trimming cost V 3 bases and J 0 bases, with 6 bases left between them. Germline V lookup: CDR1 WSHSY, CDR2 SAAADI. CDR3 DNA sequence: TGCGCCAGCAGTGATGATCGCTCTGGAAACACCATATATTTT. It codes for CASSDDRSGNTIYF.

The chain combines TRBV28 with TRBJ2-7; 8 nucleotides line up with TRBD1. The CDR3 runs to 15 residues. Germline values: CDR1 MDHEN, CDR2 SYDVKM. Germline trimming cut 1 base from V and 5 bases from J; bases unmatched to any gene: 7. CDR3 region: CASSLFRTGQDEQYF. CDR3 sequence (DNA): TGTGCCAGCAGTTTATTCAGGACAGGGCAGGACGAGCAGTACTTC.

The V gene is TRBV7-9, the J gene TRBJ2-1; a possible D gene is TRBD2 (5 bases). The germline V gene encodes CDR1 SEHNR and CDR2 FQNEAQ (reference sequence). Deletions cut 4 bases from V and 7 bases from J, with 29 bases between. The CDR3 has 19 residues. In nucleotides, the CDR3 is TGTGCCAGCAGCTCTTTGACCCCGCGAGGGTTATTGCCATTGAATGAGCAGTTCTTC. As protein: CASSSLTPRGLLPLNEQFF.

This chain connects TRBV10-1 to TRBJ2-1; 9 bases are shared with TRBD1. Germline assignment: CDR1 WNHNN and CDR2 SYGVQD (reference sequence). The CDR3 spans 14 residues. J lost 5 bases, V lost 7 bases, and 6 bases had no gene match. CDR3 nucleotides: TGCGCCAGCATGGGACAGGGTGGAAACAATGAGCAGTTCTTC. Its protein is CASMGQGGNNEQFF.

This chain links TRBV7-9 with TRBJ1-2; maybe TRBD1 (6 bases). Germline CDR1 SEHNR, CDR2 FQNEAQ (reference sequence). Trimming took 1 base from V and 5 from J, leaving 14 bases between them. The CDR3 runs to 15 residues. CDR3 coding DNA: TGTGCCAGCAGCTTAGGAGCGACAGGAGAGTATGGCTACACCTTC. Amino acids: CASSLGATGEYGYTF.

V is TRBV9 and J is TRBJ2-1, with 9 bases lining up with TRBD1. The germline CDR1 and CDR2 sequences are SGDLS and YYNGEE. The CDR3 is made up of 15 amino acids. After removal of 0 bases from V and 6 bases from J, the junction contained 4 bases not matched to a gene. The CDR3 protein is CASSVAGTGFNEQFF. In DNA, the CDR3 is TGTGCCAGCAGCGTAGCAGGGACAGGGTTCAATGAGCAGTTCTTC. Using reference TRBV9 and TRBJ2-1 for the parts outside the CDR3, the full variable domain is DSGVTQTPKHLITATGQRVTLRCSPRSGDLSVYWYQQSLDQGLQFLIQYYNGEERAKGNILERFSAQQFPDLHSELNLSSLELGDSALYFCASSVAGTGFNEQFFGPGTRLTVL.

J is TRBJ2-1 and V is TRBV6-1; 8 positions agree with TRBD1. This CDR3 spans 12 amino acids. After removal of 3 bases from V and 15 bases from J, the junction contained 7 bases not matched to a gene. Germline CDR1 and CDR2: MNHNS and SASEGT. In DNA, the CDR3 is TGTGCCAGCAGTGAGCCCCGGGACAGGCCGTTCTTC. Protein product: CASSEPRDRPFF.

V and J are TRBV2 and TRBJ1-4; a weak D match, TRBD1 (6 bases). V lost 4 bases and J lost 6, with 12 bases in between. The CDR3 is 14 amino acids. CDR1 and CDR2 (germline): SNHLY, FYNNEI. The CDR3 nucleotides are TGTGCCAGCAGTGGGGCAGGGGAGTATGAAAAACTGTTTTTT. Amino acid sequence: CASSGAGEYEKLFF.

The V gene is TRBV28, the J gene TRBJ1-2, with D maybe TRBD1 (6 bases). The CDR3 contains 15 residues. Trimming shortened V by 4 bases and J by 4 bases, and 16 bases separated the two germline ends. Germline CDR1 and CDR2: MDHEN and SYDVKM. Here the CDR3 reads CASSYPTGPVYGYTF. The CDR3 DNA is TGTGCCAGCAGTTACCCCACAGGGCCAGTCTATGGCTACACCTTC.

The V and J genes are TRBV9 and TRBJ1-1, with D hard to call. This CDR3 is 13 amino acids long. Trimming pared 0 bases from V and 3 bases from J, leaving 6 bases between. Germline CDR1 SGDLS, CDR2 YYNGEE. The CDR3 sequence is CASSVEGDTEAFF. The CDR3 DNA sequence: TGTGCCAGCAGCGTAGAGGGAGACACTGAAGCTTTCTTT.

This sequence joins TRBV2 and TRBJ2-7, with 11 bases fitting TRBD2. The V and J ends lost 1 base and 4 bases, in that order; junction bases with no gene match: 9. Per germline, CDR1 SNHLY and CDR2 FYNNEI. The CDR3 sequence is 17 residues long. CDR3 in amino acids: CASSEEGLAGGEYEQYF. The CDR3 nucleotides are TGTGCCAGCAGTGAAGAAGGGCTAGCGGGAGGTGAATACGAGCAGTACTTC.

This clone appeared a few times. As DNA, the CDR3 is TGTGCCAGCAGTGGCGCAGGGGTAAGCAATCAGCCCCAGCATTTT. This gives the protein CASSGAGVSNQPQHF. The chain has TRBV6-4 and TRBJ1-5, with TRBD1 as a possible D gene (6 bases). The CDR3 consists of 15 residues. Germline V CDR1 and CDR2: MRHNA, SNTAGT. Trimming took off 4 bases at V and 1 base at J, with 11 bases between the two ends.

V gene TRBV27 combines with J gene TRBJ1-1; no reliable D call. The CDR3 contains 11 residues. Germline V CDR1 and CDR2: MNHEY, SMNVEV (reference sequence). V lost 3 bases, J lost 6 bases, and 5 bases lay in between. The CDR3 nucleotides are TGTGCCAGCAGTTTTATGTCTGAAGCTTTCTTT. Encoded protein: CASSFMSEAFF.

The chain combines TRBV7-6 with TRBJ2-7; 7 positions agree with TRBD1. V shed 5 bases and J 4 bases; nucleotides not matched to a gene: 8. Germline lookup yields CDR1 SGHVS and CDR2 FNYEAQ. The CDR3 sequence is 14 residues long. CDR3 sequence (DNA): TGTGCCAGCAGCGACAGGGCGATTCTATACGAGCAGTACTTC. It yields the protein CASSDRAILYEQYF.

The chain has TRBV7-2 and TRBJ2-3; maybe TRBD1 (5 bases). V lost 5 bases to trimming and J lost 3 bases, with 15 bases between them. This CDR3 has 15 amino acids. Per the germline V gene, CDR1 is SGHTA and CDR2 is FQGNSA. CDR3 sequence: CASSRRVFRTDTQYF. CDR3 sequence (DNA): TGTGCCAGCAGCCGCAGGGTATTTCGGACAGATACGCAGTATTTT. Looking up the rest from reference TRBV7-2 and TRBJ2-3 gives the full variable domain: GAGVSQSPSNKVTEKGKDVELRCDPISGHTALYWYRQSLGQGLEFLIYFQGNSAPDKSGLPSDRFSAERTGGSVSTLTIQRTQQEDSAVYLCASSRRVFRTDTQYFGPGTRLTVL.

V gene TRBV4-1 combines with J gene TRBJ1-4; weak D call: TRBD1 (5 bases). The CDR3 spans 14 residues. Per germline, CDR1 MGHRA and CDR2 YSYEKL. V lost 0 bases, J lost 10 bases, and 12 bases lay in between. CDR3 in amino acids: CASSQDPGEVKLFF. In DNA form, the CDR3 reads TGCGCCAGCAGCCAAGATCCGGGGGAGGTAAAACTGTTTTTT.